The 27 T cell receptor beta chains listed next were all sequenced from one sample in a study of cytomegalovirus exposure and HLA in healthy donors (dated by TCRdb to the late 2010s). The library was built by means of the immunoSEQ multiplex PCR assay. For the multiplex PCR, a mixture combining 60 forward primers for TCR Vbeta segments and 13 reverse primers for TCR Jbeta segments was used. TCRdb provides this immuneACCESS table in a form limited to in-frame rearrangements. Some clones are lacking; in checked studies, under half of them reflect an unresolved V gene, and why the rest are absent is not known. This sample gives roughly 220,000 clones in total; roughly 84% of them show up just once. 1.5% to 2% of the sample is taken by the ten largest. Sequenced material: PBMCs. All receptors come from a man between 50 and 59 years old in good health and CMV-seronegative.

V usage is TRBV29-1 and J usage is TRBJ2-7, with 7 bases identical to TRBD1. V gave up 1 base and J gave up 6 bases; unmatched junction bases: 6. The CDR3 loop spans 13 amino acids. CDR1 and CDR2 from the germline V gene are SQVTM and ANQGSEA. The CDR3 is CSVEGQGGGEQYF. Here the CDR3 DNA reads TGCAGCGTTGAAGGACAGGGCGGTGGCGAGCAGTACTTC.

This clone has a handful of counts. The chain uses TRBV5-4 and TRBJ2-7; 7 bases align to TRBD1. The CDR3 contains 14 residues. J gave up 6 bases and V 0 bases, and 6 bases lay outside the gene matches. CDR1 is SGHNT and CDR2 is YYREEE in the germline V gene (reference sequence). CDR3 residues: CASSLDRGALEQYF. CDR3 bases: TGTGCCAGCAGCTTGGACAGGGGCGCGCTCGAGCAGTACTTC.

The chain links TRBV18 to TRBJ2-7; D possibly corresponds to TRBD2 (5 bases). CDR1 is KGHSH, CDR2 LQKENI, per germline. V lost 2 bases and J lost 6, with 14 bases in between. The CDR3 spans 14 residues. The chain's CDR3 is CASSPAAGLGEQYF. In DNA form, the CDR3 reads TGTGCCAGCTCACCAGCGGCAGGACTGGGCGAGCAGTACTTC.

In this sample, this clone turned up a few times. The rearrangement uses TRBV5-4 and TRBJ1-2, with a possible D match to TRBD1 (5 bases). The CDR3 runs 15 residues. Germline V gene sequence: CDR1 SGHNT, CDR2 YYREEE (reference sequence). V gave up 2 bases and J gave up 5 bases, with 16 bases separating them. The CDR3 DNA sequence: TGTGCCAGCAGCTTTGGTGCAGGGCGTGAGTATGGCTACACCTTC. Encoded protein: CASSFGAGREYGYTF.

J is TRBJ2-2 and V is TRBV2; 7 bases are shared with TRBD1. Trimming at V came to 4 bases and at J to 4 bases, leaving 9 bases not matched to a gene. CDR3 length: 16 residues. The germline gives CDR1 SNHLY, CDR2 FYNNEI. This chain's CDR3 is CASSGYRGRSTGELFF. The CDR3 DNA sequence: TGTGCCAGCAGTGGCTACAGGGGTCGAAGCACCGGGGAGCTGTTTTTT.

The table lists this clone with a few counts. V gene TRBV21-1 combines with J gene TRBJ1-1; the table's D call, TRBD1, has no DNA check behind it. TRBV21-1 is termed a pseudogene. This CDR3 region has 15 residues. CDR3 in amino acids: CASTPGQGANTEAFF. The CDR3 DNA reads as TGTGCCAGCACTCCGGGACAGGGGGCGAACACTGAAGCTTTCTTT.

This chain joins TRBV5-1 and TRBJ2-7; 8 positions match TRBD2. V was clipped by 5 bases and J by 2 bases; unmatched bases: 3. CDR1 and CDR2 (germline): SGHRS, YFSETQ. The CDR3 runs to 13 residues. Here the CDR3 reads CASSGGGTYEQYF. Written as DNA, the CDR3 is TGCGCCAGCAGTGGCGGGGGGACCTACGAGCAGTACTTC.

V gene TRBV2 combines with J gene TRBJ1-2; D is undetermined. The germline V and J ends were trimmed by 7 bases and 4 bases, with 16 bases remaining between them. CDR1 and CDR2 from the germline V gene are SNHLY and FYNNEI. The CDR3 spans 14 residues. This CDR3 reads CASTERGFGYGYTF. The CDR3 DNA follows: TGTGCCAGCACAGAACGGGGTTTTGGCTATGGCTACACCTTC.

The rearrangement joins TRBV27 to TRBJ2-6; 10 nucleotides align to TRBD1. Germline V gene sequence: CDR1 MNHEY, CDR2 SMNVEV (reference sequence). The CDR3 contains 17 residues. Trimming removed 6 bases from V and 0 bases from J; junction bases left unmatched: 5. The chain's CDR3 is CASSPGQGSSGANVLTF. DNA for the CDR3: TGTGCCAGCAGCCCGGGACAGGGGAGCTCTGGGGCCAACGTCCTGACTTTC.

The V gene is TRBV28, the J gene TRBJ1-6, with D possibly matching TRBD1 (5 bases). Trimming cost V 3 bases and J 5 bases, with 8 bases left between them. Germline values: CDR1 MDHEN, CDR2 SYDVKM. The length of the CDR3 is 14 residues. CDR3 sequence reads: CASSFPTDNSPLHF. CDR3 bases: TGTGCCAGCAGTTTCCCGACAGATAATTCACCCCTCCACTTT.

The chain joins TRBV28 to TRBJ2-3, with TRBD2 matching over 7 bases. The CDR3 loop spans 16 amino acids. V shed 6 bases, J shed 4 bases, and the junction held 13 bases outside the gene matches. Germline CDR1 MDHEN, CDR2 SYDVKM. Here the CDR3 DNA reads TGTGCCAGCAGCCGAACGGGACTATCAAAAGCAGATACGCAGTATTTT. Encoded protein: CASSRTGLSKADTQYF.

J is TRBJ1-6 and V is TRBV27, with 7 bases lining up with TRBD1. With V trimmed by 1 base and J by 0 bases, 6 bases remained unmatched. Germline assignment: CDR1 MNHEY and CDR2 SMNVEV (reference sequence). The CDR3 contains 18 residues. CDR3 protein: CASSLLPGGDSYNSPLHF. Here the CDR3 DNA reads TGTGCCAGCAGTTTATTGCCAGGGGGTGACTCCTATAATTCACCCCTCCACTTT.

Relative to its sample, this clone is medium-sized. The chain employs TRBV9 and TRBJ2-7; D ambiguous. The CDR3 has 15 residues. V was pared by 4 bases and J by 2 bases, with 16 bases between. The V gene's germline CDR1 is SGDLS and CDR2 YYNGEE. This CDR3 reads CASSPYSAGAYEQYF. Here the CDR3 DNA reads TGTGCCAGCAGCCCATACTCCGCTGGAGCCTACGAGCAGTACTTC.

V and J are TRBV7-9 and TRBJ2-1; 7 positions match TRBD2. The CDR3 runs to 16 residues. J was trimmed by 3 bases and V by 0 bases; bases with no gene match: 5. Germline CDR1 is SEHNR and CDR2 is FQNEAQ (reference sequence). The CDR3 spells CASSLAAGVSYNEQFF. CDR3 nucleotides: TGTGCCAGCAGCTTAGCGGCGGGAGTGAGCTACAATGAGCAGTTCTTC.

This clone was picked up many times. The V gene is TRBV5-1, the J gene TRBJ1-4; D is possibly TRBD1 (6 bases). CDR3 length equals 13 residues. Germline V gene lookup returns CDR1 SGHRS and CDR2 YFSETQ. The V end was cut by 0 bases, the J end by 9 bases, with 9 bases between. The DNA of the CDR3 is TGCGCCAGCAGCTTGGGACAGGAAAAAAAACTGTTTTTT. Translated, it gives CASSLGQEKKLFF.

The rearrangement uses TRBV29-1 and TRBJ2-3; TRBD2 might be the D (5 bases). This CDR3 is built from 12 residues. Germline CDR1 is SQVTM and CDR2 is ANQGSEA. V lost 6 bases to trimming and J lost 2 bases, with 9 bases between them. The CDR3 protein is CSVGLNTDTQYF. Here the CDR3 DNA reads TGCAGCGTAGGACTTAACACAGATACGCAGTATTTT.

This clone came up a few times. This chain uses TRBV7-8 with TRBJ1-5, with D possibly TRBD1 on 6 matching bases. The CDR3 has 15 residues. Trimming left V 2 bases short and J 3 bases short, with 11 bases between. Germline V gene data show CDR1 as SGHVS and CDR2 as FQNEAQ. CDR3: CASSLRRQDNQPQHF. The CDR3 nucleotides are TGTGCCAGCAGCTTAAGGAGACAGGACAATCAGCCCCAGCATTTT.

CDR3: CATSRGGGSGYGYTF. CDR3 nucleotide sequence: TGTGCCACCAGCAGAGGAGGGGGCTCGGGCTATGGCTACACCTTC. The chain carries TRBV15 and TRBJ1-2; 7 bases map to TRBD1. This CDR3 contains 15 residues. Per the germline V gene, CDR1 is LNHNV and CDR2 is YYDKDF (reference sequence). V shed 1 base and J 4 bases; nucleotides not matched to a gene: 6.

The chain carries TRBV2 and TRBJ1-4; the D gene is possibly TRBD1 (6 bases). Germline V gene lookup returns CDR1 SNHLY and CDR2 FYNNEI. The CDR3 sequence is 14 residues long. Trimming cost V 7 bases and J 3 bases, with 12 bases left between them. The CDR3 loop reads CASKRTAANEKLFF. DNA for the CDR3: TGTGCCAGCAAGAGGACAGCAGCTAATGAAAAACTGTTTTTT. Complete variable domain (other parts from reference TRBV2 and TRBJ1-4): EPEVTQTPSHQVTQMGQEVILRCVPISNHLYFYWYRQILGQKVEFLVSFYNNEISEKSEIFDDQFSVERPDGSNFTLKIRSTKLEDSAMYFCASKRTAANEKLFFGSGTQLSVL.

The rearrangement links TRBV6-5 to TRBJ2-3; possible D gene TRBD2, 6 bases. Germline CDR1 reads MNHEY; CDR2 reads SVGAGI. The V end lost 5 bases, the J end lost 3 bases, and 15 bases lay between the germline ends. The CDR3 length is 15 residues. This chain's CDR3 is CASSRDLPLTDTQYF. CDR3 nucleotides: TGTGCCAGCAGTCGGGACTTACCCTTAACAGATACGCAGTATTTT.

This CDR3 reads CASSPTRDSYEQYF. The CDR3 nucleotides read TGTGCCAGCAGCCCAACTAGGGACTCCTACGAGCAGTACTTC. The rearrangement links TRBV13 to TRBJ2-5; possibly TRBD2 for D (5 bases). Judging by the DNA end, TRBJ2-7 fits better; the J call may be wrong. CDR3 length equals 14 residues. Germline-derived CDR1 and CDR2 are PRHDT and FYEKMQ (reference sequence).

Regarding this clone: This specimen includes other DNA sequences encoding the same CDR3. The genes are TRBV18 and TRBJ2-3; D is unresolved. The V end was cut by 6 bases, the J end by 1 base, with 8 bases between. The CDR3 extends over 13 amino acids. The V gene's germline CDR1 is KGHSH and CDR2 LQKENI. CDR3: CASSPRRTDTQYF. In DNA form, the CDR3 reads TGTGCCAGCTCCCCCAGGCGCACAGATACGCAGTATTTT.

The CDR3 region is CASSTDRNNSPLHF. The CDR3 DNA reads TGTGCCAGCTCCACGGACAGGAATAATTCACCCCTCCACTTT. This chain connects TRBV19 to TRBJ1-6, with 7 bases matching TRBD1. The CDR3 loop spans 14 amino acids. Germline V CDR1 and CDR2: LNHDA, SQIVND (reference sequence). The ends lost 9 bases at V and 5 bases at J; junction bases unmatched: 7.

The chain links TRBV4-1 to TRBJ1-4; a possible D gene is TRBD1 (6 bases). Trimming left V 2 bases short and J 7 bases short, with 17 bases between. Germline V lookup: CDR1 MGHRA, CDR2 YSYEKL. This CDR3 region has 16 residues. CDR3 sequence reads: CASSQSSTGRSEKLFF. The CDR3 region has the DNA TGCGCCAGCAGCCAATCCTCGACAGGCAGGAGTGAAAAACTGTTTTTT.

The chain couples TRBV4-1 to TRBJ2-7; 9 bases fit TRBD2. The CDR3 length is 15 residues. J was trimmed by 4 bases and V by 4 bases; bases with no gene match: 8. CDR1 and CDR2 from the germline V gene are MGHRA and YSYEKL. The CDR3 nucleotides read TGCGCCAGCAGCCCCATAGCGGGAGCGATTTACGAGCAGTACTTC. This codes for CASSPIAGAIYEQYF.

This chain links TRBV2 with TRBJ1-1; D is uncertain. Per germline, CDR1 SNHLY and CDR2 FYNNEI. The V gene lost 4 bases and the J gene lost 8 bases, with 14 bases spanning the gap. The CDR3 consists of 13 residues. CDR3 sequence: CASSVEGTGEAFF. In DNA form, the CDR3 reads TGTGCCAGCAGTGTCGAAGGAACGGGGGAAGCTTTCTTT.

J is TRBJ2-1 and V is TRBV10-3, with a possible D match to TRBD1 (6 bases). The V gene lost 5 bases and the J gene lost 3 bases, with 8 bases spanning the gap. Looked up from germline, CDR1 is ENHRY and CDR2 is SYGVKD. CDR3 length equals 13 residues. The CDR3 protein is CAISMDSYNEQFF. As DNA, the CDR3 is TGTGCCATCAGTATGGACAGCTACAATGAGCAGTTCTTC.